The sequence of this TCR beta chain was determined in a study of blood T cell repertoires in COVID-19. Looking at the study overall: Acute-phase and convalescent COVID-19 samples originated in the United States, Italy and Spain.

CDR1 is SGHNT and CDR2 is YENEEA in the germline V gene. This CDR3 has 15 residues. The V and J ends lost 2 bases and 7 bases, in that order; junction bases with no gene match: 3. In the original analysis: From reference gene primer amplification, estimates of nucleated cell counts were derived. Produced via immunoSEQ multiplex PCR; TCRdb's table is partial and in-frame only. That table furnishes V, J and clone size, whereas the DNA furnished D and trimming. Found here are around 80,000 clones, 85% of them singletons; the top ten hold roughly 9.1%. The chain recombines TRBV11-3 with TRBJ2-1, with TRBD1 matching 12 bases. The sample was peripheral blood. The receptor was derived from a man aged 50 to 60 with COVID-19, enrolled during active disease. CDR3 in DNA: TGTGCCAGCAGCTTACGGGGACAGGGGGCAAATGAGCAGTTCTTC. It specifies CASSLRGQGANEQFF.